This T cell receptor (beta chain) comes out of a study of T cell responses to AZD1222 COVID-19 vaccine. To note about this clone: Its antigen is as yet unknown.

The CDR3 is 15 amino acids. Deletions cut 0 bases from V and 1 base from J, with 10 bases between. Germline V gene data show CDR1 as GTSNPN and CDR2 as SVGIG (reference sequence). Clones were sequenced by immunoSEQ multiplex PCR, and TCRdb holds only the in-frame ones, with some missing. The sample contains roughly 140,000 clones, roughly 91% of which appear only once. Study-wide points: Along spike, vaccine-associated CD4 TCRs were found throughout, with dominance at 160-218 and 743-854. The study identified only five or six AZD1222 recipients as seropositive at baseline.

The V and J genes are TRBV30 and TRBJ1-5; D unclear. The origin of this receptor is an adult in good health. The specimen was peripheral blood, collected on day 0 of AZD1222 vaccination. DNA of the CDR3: TGTGCCTGGAGTGTTGGTAGGGCAAGCAATCAGCCCCAGCATTTT. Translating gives CAWSVGRASNQPQHF.